A selection of T cell receptor beta chains follows, all from one sample in a study of tumor-infiltrating lymphocytes in primary liver carcinoma. TCRdb redid the calling of the multiplex PCR reads with MiXCR, one entry per CDR3 protein. The data show about 350,000 distinct CDR3 sequences, less than 70% seen once. The sample comprised peripheral blood. The receptors were gathered from a man in his forties or fifties with primary liver carcinoma and hepatitis B virus infection. The CDR3 runs from the conserved cysteine through the conserved F or W. A D gene is named only where the DNA matches it firmly. The size field is filled for only some rows; it gives once, few, many or a size class.

D gene: .
clone size: few
J gene: TRBJ1-2
V gene: TRBV7-9
CDR3 DNA: TGTGCCAGCAGCTTAGACGTCGGAATTAACTATGGCTACACCTTC
CDR3 protein: CASSLDVGINYGYTF

D gene: TRBD2
clone size: many
J gene: TRBJ2-1
V gene: TRBV10-2
CDR3 DNA: TGCGCCAGCGAAAGCGGGAGGGCCAATGAGCAGTTCTTC
CDR3 protein: CASESGRANEQFF

D gene: .
clone size: few
J gene: TRBJ2-5
V gene: TRBV5-1
CDR3 DNA: TGCGCCAGCGGCAGGGCCGGGCAGCGAGAGACCCAGTACTTC
CDR3 protein: CASGRAGQRETQYF

D gene: TRBD2
clone size: few
J gene: TRBJ2-3
V gene: TRBV5-4
CDR3 DNA: TGTGCCAGCACCCTAGCGGGAGGGGGGGATACGCAGTATTTT
CDR3 protein: CASTLAGGGDTQYF

D gene: TRBD2
clone size: few
J gene: TRBJ2-1
V gene: TRBV12-3/TRBV12-4
CDR3 DNA: TGTGCCAGCAGTTCTTTCAGCGGGAGCGCAGGTGAGCAGTTCTTC
CDR3 protein: CASSSFSGSAGEQFF

D gene: TRBD1
clone size: .
J gene: TRBJ2-1
V gene: TRBV5-1
CDR3 DNA: TGCGCCAGCAGCCCCCTTCAGGGGGCATTAAGGGAGCAGTTCTTC
CDR3 protein: CASSPLQGALREQFF

D gene: TRBD1
clone size: many
J gene: TRBJ1-5
V gene: TRBV6-6
CDR3 DNA: TGTGCCAGCAGTTCAAACCGGGACAGCTTAAGCAATCAGCCCCAGCATTTT
CDR3 protein: CASSSNRDSLSNQPQHF

D gene: TRBD2
clone size: .
J gene: TRBJ2-1
V gene: TRBV4-3
CDR3 DNA: TGCGCCAGCAGTCAAAACCGGGGGGGAGTAGGTTCCAATGAGCAGTTCTTC
CDR3 protein: CASSQNRGGVGSNEQFF

D gene: .
clone size: .
J gene: TRBJ2-5
V gene: TRBV4-3
CDR3 DNA: TGCGGCAGCAGCCAAGCCGTAGGTCTAGGCCTCCAAGAGACCCAGTACTTC
CDR3 protein: CGSSQAVGLGLQETQYF

D gene: .
clone size: many
J gene: TRBJ2-1
V gene: TRBV6-2/TRBV6-3
CDR3 DNA: TGTGCCAGCAGTTACCCGAGCAGACACAATGAGCAGTTCTTC
CDR3 protein: CASSYPSRHNEQFF

D gene: .
clone size: many
J gene: TRBJ1-6
V gene: TRBV6-5
CDR3 DNA: TGTGCCAGCAGTTACTCCGGGGGGGAGGGCTCTTCACCCCTCCACTTT
CDR3 protein: CASSYSGGEGSSPLHF

D gene: TRBD2
clone size: many
J gene: TRBJ2-7
V gene: TRBV6-2/TRBV6-3
CDR3 DNA: TGTGCCAGCAGACCAAACGGGGGGAGGTTGTACGAGCAGTACTTC
CDR3 protein: CASRPNGGRLYEQYF

D gene: .
clone size: .
J gene: TRBJ2-1
V gene: TRBV29-1
CDR3 DNA: TGCAGCGTTCATACTAGCTTACGGGGCAATGGGCAGTTCTTC
CDR3 protein: CSVHTSLRGNGQFF

D gene: .
clone size: many
J gene: TRBJ2-5
V gene: TRBV11-2
CDR3 DNA: TGTGCCAGCAGCTTAGATACCCGCGGGACCCAGTACTTC
CDR3 protein: CASSLDTRGTQYF

D gene: TRBD2
clone size: .
J gene: TRBJ2-1
V gene: TRBV11-2
CDR3 DNA: TGTGTGAGCAGCATTAGCGGGACCTCCTACAATGAGCAGTTCTTC
CDR3 protein: CVSSISGTSYNEQFF

D gene: .
clone size: .
J gene: TRBJ1-5
V gene: TRBV18
CDR3 DNA: TGTGCCAGCTCACCAGGGCTCAATCAGCCCCAGCATTTT
CDR3 protein: CASSPGLNQPQHF

D gene: .
clone size: .
J gene: TRBJ2-7
V gene: TRBV11-1
CDR3 DNA: TGTGCCAGCAGCACCCGACAGGATTCAACCTACGAGCAGTACTTC
CDR3 protein: CASSTRQDSTYEQYF

D gene: .
clone size: .
J gene: TRBJ2-2
V gene: TRBV11-2
CDR3 DNA: TGTGCCGGCATCCCGCAAATCACCGGGGAGCTGTTTTTT
CDR3 protein: CAGIPQITGELFF

D gene: .
clone size: many
J gene: TRBJ2-3
V gene: TRBV12-3/TRBV12-4
CDR3 DNA: TGTGCCAGCAGTTTCCCTACCACAGATACGCAGTATTTT
CDR3 protein: CASSFPTTDTQYF

D gene: TRBD2
clone size: .
J gene: TRBJ2-7
V gene: TRBV13
CDR3 DNA: TGTGCCAGCAGCTTGAGCGGGAGGGCGGATTACGATCAGTACTTC
CDR3 protein: CASSLSGRADYDQYF

D gene: .
clone size: .
J gene: TRBJ2-2
V gene: TRBV11-3
CDR3 DNA: TGTGCCAGCAGGTTAGGTGGGAACACCTGTGAGCTGTTTTTT
CDR3 protein: CASRLGGNTCELFF

D gene: .
clone size: .
J gene: TRBJ2-7
V gene: TRBV11-2
CDR3 DNA: TGTGTCAGCAGCTTAGAAAGCTTACACGAGCAGTACTTC
CDR3 protein: CVSSLESLHEQYF

D gene: TRBD2
clone size: few
J gene: TRBJ2-1
V gene: TRBV5-1
CDR3 DNA: TGCGCCAGCAGCTTGGTGTTCACTAGCGGGAGGGAGCAGTTCTTC
CDR3 protein: CASSLVFTSGREQFF

D gene: .
clone size: few
J gene: TRBJ2-7
V gene: TRBV4-1
CDR3 DNA: TGCGCCAGCAGCCAAGAGGGGGCTTCTCTCCCCTACGAGCAGTACTTC
CDR3 protein: CASSQEGASLPYEQYF

D gene: .
clone size: few
J gene: TRBJ1-2
V gene: TRBV6-1
CDR3 DNA: TGTGCCAGCAACGATTACGGGATCTATGGCTACACCTTC
CDR3 protein: CASNDYGIYGYTF

D gene: TRBD1
clone size: once
J gene: TRBJ1-1
V gene: TRBV11-2
CDR3 DNA: TGTTCCAGCAGCTTCGGGACAGGGGTGGCTGAAACTTTCTTT
CDR3 protein: CSSSFGTGVAETFF

D gene: .
clone size: .
J gene: TRBJ2-3
V gene: TRBV30
CDR3 DNA: TGTGCCTGGAGTGTCGGACAGATCACAGATACGCATTATTTT
CDR3 protein: CAWSVGQITDTHYF

D gene: .
clone size: .
J gene: TRBJ1-1
V gene: TRBV29-1
CDR3 DNA: TGCGGCGTGAGACGGTTGAGCACTGAAGCTTTCTTT
CDR3 protein: CGVRRLSTEAFF

D gene: .
clone size: .
J gene: TRBJ2-5
V gene: TRBV6-1
CDR3 DNA: TGTGCCAGCAATGCGCTTGTGGGGGCACAAGAGACCCAGTACTTC
CDR3 protein: CASNALVGAQETQYF

D gene: TRBD2
clone size: .
J gene: TRBJ2-1
V gene: TRBV6-4
CDR3 DNA: TGTGCCACCAGTGAACGCGGGAGTGAAGATGAGCAGTTCTTC
CDR3 protein: CATSERGSEDEQFF

D gene: .
clone size: .
J gene: TRBJ2-3
V gene: TRBV6-6
CDR3 DNA: TGTGCCACCAAGAGACAAGGGGCAGATACGCAGTATTTC
CDR3 protein: CATKRQGADTQYF

D gene: TRBD1
clone size: many
J gene: TRBJ2-1
V gene: TRBV6-5
CDR3 DNA: TGTGCCAGCAGCCGCGACAGGGGTCATGAGCAGTTCTTC
CDR3 protein: CASSRDRGHEQFF

D gene: .
clone size: .
J gene: TRBJ2-1
V gene: TRBV11-2
CDR3 DNA: TGTGCCAGCATCTTATCTGTTCCGACAGTGAATGGGCTGCGGTATGATGAGCAATTCTTC
CDR3 protein: CASILSVPTVNGLRYDEQFF

D gene: .
clone size: .
J gene: TRBJ2-5
V gene: TRBV6-6
CDR3 DNA: TGTGCCAGCAGTTACACCCGGGACTCACAAGAGACCCAGTACTTC
CDR3 protein: CASSYTRDSQETQYF

D gene: .
clone size: few
J gene: TRBJ1-5
V gene: TRBV6-2/TRBV6-3
CDR3 DNA: TGTGCCAGCAGTTATTACCTGGGACTAAACCCCAATCAGCCCCAGCATTTT
CDR3 protein: CASSYYLGLNPNQPQHF

D gene: TRBD1
clone size: few
J gene: TRBJ2-1
V gene: TRBV24-1
CDR3 DNA: TGTGCCACCAGTGACACCCGAACAGGGGCCAATGAGCAGTTCTTC
CDR3 protein: CATSDTRTGANEQFF

D gene: .
clone size: .
J gene: TRBJ2-3
V gene: TRBV11-3
CDR3 DNA: TGTGCCAGCAGCCCTCGGGCGCCAGATATGCAGTATTTT
CDR3 protein: CASSPRAPDMQYF

D gene: TRBD2
clone size: .
J gene: TRBJ2-5
V gene: TRBV4-1
CDR3 DNA: TGTGCCAGAAGCCAGGGACTAGCGGGAGGGACAGAGGCCCAGTACTTC
CDR3 protein: CARSQGLAGGTEAQYF

D gene: TRBD2
clone size: few
J gene: TRBJ2-7
V gene: TRBV11-2
CDR3 DNA: TGTGCCAGCAGCCACCCTAGAGGGAGGGCCCGGTACGAGCAGTACTTC
CDR3 protein: CASSHPRGRARYEQYF

D gene: TRBD1
clone size: once
J gene: TRBJ2-1
V gene: TRBV28
CDR3 DNA: TGTGCCAGCTCCCCCGGGACAGGGTTTGATGAGCAGCTCTTC
CDR3 protein: CASSPGTGFDEQLF

D gene: .
clone size: .
J gene: TRBJ1-1
V gene: TRBV28
CDR3 DNA: TGTGCCAGCAGTCGGGGAGGGGCTAAAGAAGCTTTCTTT
CDR3 protein: CASSRGGAKEAFF

D gene: .
clone size: .
J gene: TRBJ2-2
V gene: TRBV12-3/TRBV12-4
CDR3 DNA: TGTGCCAGCAGTTTTAGGCGCAGACTTAACACCGAGGAGATGTTTTTT
CDR3 protein: CASSFRRRLNTEEMFF

D gene: .
clone size: once
J gene: TRBJ1-2
V gene: TRBV7-3
CDR3 DNA: TGTGCCAGCAGCCCAGGTTCCCACTATGGCTACACCTTC
CDR3 protein: CASSPGSHYGYTF

D gene: .
clone size: .
J gene: TRBJ2-2
V gene: TRBV6-1
CDR3 DNA: TGTGCCAGCAGCGAAGGGGGGGGGACAGAGGGGCTGTTTTTT
CDR3 protein: CASSEGGGTEGLFF

D gene: TRBD2
clone size: .
J gene: TRBJ2-3
V gene: TRBV11-2
CDR3 DNA: TGTGCCAGCAGCTCTCTACTAGCGGAAGTCCCTGATACGCAGTATTTT
CDR3 protein: CASSSLLAEVPDTQYF

D gene: .
clone size: many
J gene: TRBJ2-7
V gene: TRBV11-2
CDR3 DNA: TGTGCCAGCAGCTCGGGGACCGTATACGAGCAGTACTTC
CDR3 protein: CASSSGTVYEQYF

D gene: .
clone size: once
J gene: TRBJ2-5
V gene: TRBV28
CDR3 DNA: TGTGCCAGCACCCCATCCGGGGCAGGGAAAGAGACCCAGTACTTC
CDR3 protein: CASTPSGAGKETQYF